The sequence of this T cell receptor (beta chain) was determined in a study of T cells after yellow fever vaccination. Whole-study findings and limits: Post-booster samples contained most primary-vaccination clones (just under 98% CD4, about 90% CD8). It was the secondary response that reached its peak faster, day 5 versus 15, but it was weaker.

This clonotype has a handful of counts. The antigen is not known. This CDR3 comprises 15 residues. Looked up from germline, CDR1 is SGHRS and CDR2 is YFSETQ. The V end lost 4 bases, the J end lost 4 bases, and 18 bases lay between the germline ends. Using its own MiXCR run on the 5' RACE reads, TCRdb lists one record per CDR3 protein. The sample consists of about 510,000 distinct CDR3 sequences, less than 25% of them appearing once. This sequence originates from a man aged 18 to 35 who received the YFV17D yellow fever vaccine. This rearrangement joins TRBV5-1 to TRBJ2-7; the D gene is possibly TRBD1 (6 bases). This sample comprised PBMCs, obtained roughly 23 days after the first yellow fever vaccination. CDR3 nucleotides: TGCGCCAGCAGCCCGATCTACCAGGACAGTTACGAGCAGTACTTC. It is translated as CASSPIYQDSYEQYF.